This is a list of T cell receptor beta chains from one sample in a study of molecular identifiers for immune sequencing clone quantification. Each CDR3 protein is one row after TCRdb ran MiXCR on the PCR reads. The top ten hold roughly 10% of the sample, which has over 90,000 distinct CDR3 sequences, 30% to 45% seen once. Sequencing was done on a sample of naive CD8+ T cells from blood, with Jurkat cell RNA spiked in. The receptors here all came from a human donor in good health. Some libraries in this study had Jurkat cell RNA spiked in. Both conserved end residues are part of each CDR3. The order of the fields is clone size, V gene, D gene, J gene, CDR3 protein, CDR3 DNA. A D gene is named only where the DNA matches it firmly. Only part of the rows carry a size: once, few, many, or a class if the clone is expanded.

NA	TRBV20-1	TRBD2	TRBJ2-7	CRARDPGGLAGFDEQYF	TGCAGAGCTAGAGATCCCGGTGGACTAGCGGGATTCGACGAGCAGTACTTC
many	TRBV28	NA	TRBJ1-5	CASRSAANQPQHF	TGTGCCAGCAGGTCGGCGGCGAATCAGCCCCAGCATTTT
NA	TRBV12-3/TRBV12-4	TRBD1	TRBJ2-7	CASSWTGTGPTYEQYF	TGTGCCAGCAGTTGGACCGGGACAGGGCCAACCTACGAGCAGTACTTC
NA	TRBV13	TRBD2	TRBJ2-2	CASSLGSRLARTGELFF	TGTGCCAGCAGCTTAGGATCCAGACTAGCGCGCACCGGGGAGCTGTTTTTT
many	TRBV7-9	NA	TRBJ2-7	CASSGQASGGVLEQYF	TGTGCCAGCAGCGGACAGGCATCGGGGGGAGTACTCGAGCAGTACTTC
many	TRBV9	NA	TRBJ1-1	CASSVGWGAGAEAFF	TGTGCCAGCAGCGTAGGATGGGGGGCCGGCGCTGAAGCTTTCTTT
NA	TRBV13	NA	TRBJ2-7	CASSSQGANYEQYF	TGTGCCAGCAGCTCGCAGGGCGCCAACTACGAGCAGTACTTC
many	TRBV28	NA	TRBJ1-1	CASSLPGAPVTEAFF	TGTGCCAGCAGTCTACCAGGGGCCCCCGTCACTGAAGCTTTCTTT
NA	TRBV10-3	NA	TRBJ2-3	CAISDGRLLDTQYF	TGTGCCATCAGTGACGGGCGGCTGCTAGATACGCAGTATTTT
few	TRBV7-9	NA	TRBJ2-3	CASSSTPEDTQYF	TGTGCCAGCAGCTCAACCCCAGAAGATACGCAGTATTTT
NA	TRBV7-6	NA	TRBJ1-2	CASSSDGNYGYTF	TGTGCCAGCAGCTCGGACGGGAACTATGGCTACACCTTC
NA	TRBV5-5	NA	TRBJ1-5	CASSLAWRNSNQPQHF	TGTGCCAGCAGCTTGGCCTGGAGGAATAGCAATCAGCCCCAGCATTTT
many	TRBV5-5	NA	TRBJ2-7	CASSSGFEQYF	TGTGCCAGCAGCTCTGGGTTCGAGCAGTACTTC
NA	TRBV12-3/TRBV12-4	NA	TRBJ1-5	CASSLGAFNQPQHF	TGTGCCAGCAGTTTAGGCGCATTCAATCAGCCCCAGCATTTT
few	TRBV20-1	TRBD2	TRBJ2-1	CSAFASGSFYEQFF	TGCAGTGCTTTTGCTAGCGGGAGTTTCTATGAGCAGTTCTTC
many	TRBV7-2	NA	TRBJ2-1	CASSLGGGIGHNEQFF	TGTGCCAGCAGCTTAGGGGGCGGGATAGGCCACAATGAGCAGTTCTTC
NA	TRBV28	NA	TRBJ2-1	CASSSPNEQFF	TGTGCCAGCAGTTCCCCAAATGAGCAGTTCTTC
NA	TRBV11-2	NA	TRBJ1-4	CASSYMSTNEKLFF	TGTGCCAGCAGCTACATGTCAACTAATGAAAAACTGTTTTTT
medium-sized	TRBV6-2/TRBV6-3	TRBD1	TRBJ1-5	CASQDRVTQPQHF	TGTGCCAGCCAGGACAGGGTGACTCAGCCCCAGCATTTT
NA	TRBV6-1	NA	TRBJ2-7	CASKPPSTFYEQYF	TGTGCCAGCAAACCGCCCTCCACCTTCTACGAGCAGTACTTC
NA	TRBV20-1	TRBD2	TRBJ2-1	CSARGLAGPYNEQFF	TGCAGTGCTAGAGGGCTAGCGGGACCATACAATGAGCAGTTCTTC
NA	TRBV4-3	TRBD2	TRBJ2-3	CASSYTGRAGDTQYF	TGCGCCAGCAGTTATACCGGGAGGGCCGGGGATACGCAGTATTTT
many	TRBV6-2/TRBV6-3	TRBD2	TRBJ2-1	CASSNCGLDPPCEQFF	TGTGCCAGCAGTAACTGTGGACTAGACCCGCCTTGTGAGCAGTTCTTC
few	TRBV4-1	NA	TRBJ2-5	CASSQKSWGKETQYF	TGCGCCAGCAGCCAAAAAAGCTGGGGCAAAGAGACCCAGTACTTC
NA	TRBV13	NA	TRBJ1-1	CASSFRGIEAFF	TGTGCCAGCAGCTTCCGTGGAATTGAAGCTTTCTTT
NA	TRBV5-6	NA	TRBJ1-3	CASSPGLRSGNTIYF	TGTGCCAGCAGCCCGGGACTCCGGTCCGGAAACACCATATATTTT
few	TRBV11-2	NA	TRBJ2-7	CASSPVGGLTGYEQYF	TGTGCCAGCAGCCCCGTGGGGGGACTGACAGGCTACGAGCAGTACTTC
few	TRBV28	NA	TRBJ1-6	CASSSWTLSSYNSPLHF	TGTGCCAGCAGTTCCTGGACTCTCAGCTCCTATAATTCACCCCTCCACTTT
NA	TRBV7-6	TRBD2	TRBJ2-3	CASSAHGLAEVTDTQYF	TGTGCCAGCAGCGCTCATGGGCTAGCGGAAGTCACAGATACGCAGTATTTT
few	TRBV28	NA	TRBJ2-1	CASSPRGWDEQFF	TGTGCCAGCTCTCCCAGAGGTTGGGATGAGCAGTTCTTC
NA	TRBV27	TRBD1	TRBJ2-7	CASRYQQGVVSYEQYF	TGTGCCAGCAGATACCAGCAGGGGGTAGTCTCCTACGAGCAGTACTTC
NA	TRBV9	NA	TRBJ1-6	CASSVGDVSSYNSPLHF	TGTGCCAGCAGCGTAGGGGACGTGAGCTCCTATAATTCACCCCTCCACTTT
NA	TRBV28	NA	TRBJ1-5	CASSLYRVGQPQHF	TGTGCCAGCAGTTTATACAGGGTTGGACAGCCCCAGCATTTT
many	TRBV29-1	TRBD1	TRBJ1-1	CSVVSRTGGAETEAFF	TGCAGCGTTGTGTCTAGGACAGGGGGCGCGGAAACTGAAGCTTTCTTT
NA	TRBV6-5	NA	TRBJ1-4	CASSLIGANEKLFF	TGTGCCAGCAGTTTGATAGGGGCGAATGAAAAACTGTTTTTT
few	TRBV11-2	NA	TRBJ2-5	CASSMDWSEETQYF	TGTGCCAGCAGCATGGACTGGAGCGAAGAGACCCAGTACTTC
many	TRBV20-1	NA	TRBJ2-4	CSGTPTGLLAKNIQYF	TGCAGTGGCACGCCGACTGGGCTCCTAGCCAAAAACATTCAGTACTTC
once	TRBV25-1	TRBD1	TRBJ2-3	CASSESGGQGDTQYF	TGTGCCAGCAGTGAATCCGGGGGACAGGGCGATACGCAGTATTTT
many	TRBV9	TRBD1	TRBJ2-7	CASSPRDRGSYEQYF	TGTGCCAGCAGCCCTCGGGACAGGGGATCCTACGAGCAGTACTTC
NA	TRBV5-4	TRBD1	TRBJ1-2	CASSLPQGSYGYPF	TGTGCCAGCAGCTTACCACAGGGGAGCTATGGCTACCCCTTC
many	TRBV6-5	NA	TRBJ1-1	CASRTGPGGEAFF	TGTGCCAGCAGAACCGGGCCAGGAGGTGAAGCTTTCTTT
few	TRBV28	NA	TRBJ2-7	CASTHTGPPYEQYF	TGTGCCAGCACCCACACAGGCCCCCCCTACGAGCAGTACTTC
few	TRBV28	NA	TRBJ2-3	CASSYPGEGTDTQYF	TGTGCCAGCAGTTACCCGGGAGAAGGCACAGATACGCAGTATTTT
few	TRBV24-1	NA	TRBJ1-5	CATSDLRAGQAQPQHF	TGTGCCACCAGTGATTTGCGGGCAGGGCAAGCGCAGCCCCAGCATTTT
few	TRBV5-4	NA	TRBJ2-3	CASSLAWEFTDTQYF	TGTGCCAGCAGCTTGGCCTGGGAGTTCACAGATACGCAGTATTTT
NA	TRBV6-5	NA	TRBJ1-5	CASSGQHNQPQHF	TGTGCCAGCAGTGGACAGCACAATCAGCCCCAGCATTTT
few	TRBV12-3/TRBV12-4	NA	TRBJ1-2	CASSFVPGGYGYTF	TGTGCCAGCAGTTTCGTACCCGGCGGCTATGGCTACACCTTC
few	TRBV5-3	NA	TRBJ2-1	CASPAVAGRGYNEQFF	TGTGCCAGCCCAGCAGTAGCTGGGAGGGGGTACAATGAGCAGTTCTTC
NA	TRBV7-2	NA	TRBJ2-2	CASSLETVNTGELFF	TGTGCCAGCAGCTTAGAGACAGTGAACACCGGGGAGCTGTTTTTT
NA	TRBV5-1	NA	TRBJ2-7	CASSPSQGGEYEQYF	TGCGCCAGCAGCCCCAGTCAGGGAGGAGAGTACGAGCAGTACTTC
NA	TRBV5-6	NA	TRBJ2-7	CASSLVSSSYEQYF	TGTGCCAGCAGCTTGGTTTCGTCCTCCTACGAGCAGTACTTC
few	TRBV2	NA	TRBJ2-5	CAKEGRGETQYF	TGTGCCAAGGAAGGAAGAGGAGAGACCCAGTACTTC
NA	TRBV20-1	TRBD2	TRBJ2-7	CSATTSAGAYEQYF	TGCAGTGCTACGACTAGCGCTGGTGCCTACGAGCAGTACTTC
few	TRBV12-3/TRBV12-4	NA	TRBJ2-3	CASSIVRGVTDTQYF	TGTGCCAGCAGTATAGTGCGGGGCGTCACAGATACGCAGTATTTT
many	TRBV6-5	TRBD1	TRBJ2-7	CASSYGTGINEQYF	TGTGCCAGCAGTTATGGGACAGGGATAAACGAGCAGTACTTC
few	TRBV4-1	NA	TRBJ2-7	CASSQAPTYEQYF	TGCGCCAGCAGCCAAGCGCCGACCTACGAGCAGTACTTC
NA	TRBV24-1	NA	TRBJ2-3	CATSDFGTDTQYF	TGTGCCACCAGTGATTTCGGCACAGATACGCAGTATTTT